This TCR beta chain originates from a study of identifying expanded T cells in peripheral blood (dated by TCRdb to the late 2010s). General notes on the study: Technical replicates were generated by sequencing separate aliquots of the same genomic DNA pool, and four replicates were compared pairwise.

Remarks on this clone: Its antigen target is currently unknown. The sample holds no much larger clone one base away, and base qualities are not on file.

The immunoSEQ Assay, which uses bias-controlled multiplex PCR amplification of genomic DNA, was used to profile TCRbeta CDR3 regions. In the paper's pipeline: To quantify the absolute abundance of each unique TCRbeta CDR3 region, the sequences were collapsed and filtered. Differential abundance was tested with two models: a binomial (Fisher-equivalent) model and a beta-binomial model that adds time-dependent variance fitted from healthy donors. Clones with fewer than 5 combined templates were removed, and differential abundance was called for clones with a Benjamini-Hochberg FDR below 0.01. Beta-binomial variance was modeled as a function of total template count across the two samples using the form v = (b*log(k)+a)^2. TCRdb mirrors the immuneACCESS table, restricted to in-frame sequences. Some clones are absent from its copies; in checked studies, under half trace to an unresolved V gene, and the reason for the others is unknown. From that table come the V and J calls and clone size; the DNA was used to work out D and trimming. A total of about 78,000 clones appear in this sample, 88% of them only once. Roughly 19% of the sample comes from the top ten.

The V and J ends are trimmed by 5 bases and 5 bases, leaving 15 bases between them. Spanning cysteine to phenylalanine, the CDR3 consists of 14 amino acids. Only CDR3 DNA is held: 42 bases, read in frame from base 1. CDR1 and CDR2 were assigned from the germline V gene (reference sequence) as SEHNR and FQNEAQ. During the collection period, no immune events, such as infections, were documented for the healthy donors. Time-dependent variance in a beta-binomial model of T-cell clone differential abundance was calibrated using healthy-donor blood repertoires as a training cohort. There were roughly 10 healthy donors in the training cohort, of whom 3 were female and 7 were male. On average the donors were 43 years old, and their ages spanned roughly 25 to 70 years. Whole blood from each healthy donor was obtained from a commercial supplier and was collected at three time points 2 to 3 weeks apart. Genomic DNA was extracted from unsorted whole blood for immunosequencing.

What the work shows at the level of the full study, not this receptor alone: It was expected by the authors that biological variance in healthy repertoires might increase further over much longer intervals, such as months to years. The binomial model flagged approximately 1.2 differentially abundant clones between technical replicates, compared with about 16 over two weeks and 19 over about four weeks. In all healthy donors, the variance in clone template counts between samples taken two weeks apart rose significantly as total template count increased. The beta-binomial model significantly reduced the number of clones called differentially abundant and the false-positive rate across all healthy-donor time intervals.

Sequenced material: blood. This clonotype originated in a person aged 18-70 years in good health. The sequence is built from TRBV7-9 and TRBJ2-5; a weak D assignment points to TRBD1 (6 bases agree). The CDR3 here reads CASSLGGFKETQYF. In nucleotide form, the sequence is TGTGCCAGCAGCCTAGGGGGTTTCAAGGAGACCCAGTACTTC.